What follows are 11 T cell receptor beta chains derived from one specimen sequenced in a study of cytomegalovirus exposure and HLA in healthy donors. A multiplex PCR was run with 60 Vbeta primers and 13 Jbeta primers. Assay: immunoSEQ multiplex PCR; the TCRdb copy retains only in-frame clones and omits some. Of roughly 230,000 clones in the sample, about 90% were seen once. Sequenced input: PBMCs. The receptor set was obtained from a girl aged 2-9 years in good health and CMV-seronegative.

The chain carries TRBV7-2 and TRBJ2-7; D is ambiguous. V was trimmed by 1 base and J by 0 bases, leaving 7 bases between them. The CDR3 runs 14 residues. Per the germline V gene, CDR1 is SGHTA and CDR2 is FQGNSA. CDR3 DNA: TGTGCCAGCAGCTTAGAGATGAGCTCCTACGAGCAGTACTTC. It translates to CASSLEMSSYEQYF.

The V gene is TRBV9, the J gene TRBJ2-1; 8 bases align to TRBD1. Germline CDR1 SGDLS, CDR2 YYNGEE. The CDR3 spans 16 residues. The ends lost 1 base at V and 4 bases at J; junction bases unmatched: 7. In DNA form, the CDR3 reads TGTGCCAGCAGCGTATATGCCCGACAGGGGTACAATGAGCAGTTCTTC. It codes for CASSVYARQGYNEQFF.

The V and J genes are TRBV5-1 and TRBJ2-2; D unclear. The CDR3 totals 13 residues. V gave up 5 bases and J gave up 0 bases, with 5 bases separating them. CDR1 is SGHRS, CDR2 YFSETQ, per germline. The chain's CDR3 is CASSSSNTGELFF. CDR3 in DNA: TGCGCCAGCAGTTCCTCGAACACCGGGGAGCTGTTTTTT.

The chain employs TRBV11-2 and TRBJ2-7; possibly TRBD2 for D (5 bases). Per germline, CDR1 SGHAT and CDR2 FQNNGV. V dropped 1 base and J dropped 3 bases, with 16 bases sitting between them. CDR3 length equals 16 residues. The CDR3 sequence is CASSLVPGMLSYEQYF. CDR3 DNA sequence: TGTGCCAGCAGCTTAGTCCCGGGAATGCTAAGCTACGAGCAGTACTTC.

The chain uses TRBV5-4 and TRBJ1-2; 8 nucleotides agree with TRBD1. Per germline, CDR1 SGHNT and CDR2 YYREEE (reference sequence). V trimming: 6 bases; J trimming: 3 bases; junction bases outside the gene matches: 7. There are 14 residues in the CDR3. CDR3 sequence: CASNRQGTDYGYTF. CDR3 nucleotides: TGTGCCAGCAACCGACAGGGGACCGACTATGGCTACACCTTC. Full variable domain (rest looked up from reference TRBV5-4 and TRBJ1-2): ETGVTQSPTHLIKTRGQQVTLRCSSQSGHNTVSWYQQALGQGPQFIFQYYREEENGRGNFPPRFSGLQFPNYSSELNVNALELDDSALYLCASNRQGTDYGYTFGSGTRLTVV.

The chain joins TRBV9 to TRBJ1-6; D remains ambiguous. The CDR3 loop spans 13 amino acids. V lost 7 bases and J lost 7, with 12 bases in between. The germline gives CDR1 SGDLS, CDR2 YYNGEE. The CDR3 nucleotides are TGTGCCAGCGCGCTATCCGAAAATTCACCCCTCCACTTT. Protein product: CASALSENSPLHF.

This chain's CDR3 is CASSSTEAFF. In nucleotides, the CDR3 is TGTGCCAGCAGCAGCACTGAAGCTTTCTTT. This chain links TRBV2 with TRBJ1-1; D gene uncertain. The CDR3 spans 10 residues. Germline V gives CDR1 SNHLY, CDR2 FYNNEI. The ends were cut back, 6 bases at V and 4 bases at J, with 3 bases in the middle.

V is TRBV19 and J is TRBJ1-2, with D tentatively TRBD1 (5 bases). V was shortened by 6 bases and J by 5 bases, with 10 bases between the two germline ends. Germline V lookup: CDR1 LNHDA, CDR2 SQIVND (reference sequence). This CDR3 contains 12 residues. The chain's CDR3 is CASRGGHYGYTF. The CDR3 nucleotides are TGTGCCAGTAGGGGCGGACATTATGGCTACACCTTC.

The V call is TRBV27, the J call TRBJ1-1; weak D call: TRBD1 (5 bases). The CDR3 length is 14 residues. Trimming cost V 0 bases and J 5 bases, with 10 bases left between them. Germline V gene sequence: CDR1 MNHEY, CDR2 SMNVEV (reference sequence). The CDR3 DNA reads TGTGCCAGCAGTTTATCGGGGGGGGTAACTGAAGCTTTCTTT. Translated, it gives CASSLSGGVTEAFF.

V gene TRBV28 combines with J gene TRBJ1-1, with unresolved D. Germline lookup yields CDR1 MDHEN and CDR2 SYDVKM. V was cut by 6 bases and J by 1 base, with 6 bases left in between. The CDR3 totals 12 residues. The CDR3 DNA follows: TGTGCCAGCAGCCTTTGGAACACTGAAGCTTTCTTT. Translation gives CASSLWNTEAFF.

This clone was found once. The genes are TRBV7-9 and TRBJ2-1; D may be TRBD2 (5 bases). Germline V gives CDR1 SEHNR, CDR2 FQNEAQ (reference sequence). The CDR3 is 13 residues long. Trimming cost V 3 bases and J 7 bases, with 10 bases left between them. The CDR3: CASSFEGRNEQFF. The CDR3, as DNA: TGTGCCAGCAGCTTTGAAGGGAGAAATGAGCAGTTCTTC.